This T cell receptor beta chain came from a study of blood T cell repertoires in COVID-19. The wider study: Whether acute or convalescent, the COVID-19 samples came from the United States, Italy and Spain. Sources were T cells, B-cell-depleted T cells, or PBMCs; the material itself was cDNA or gDNA.

Per the study methods: Nucleated cell number was recorded as an estimate derived from reference gene primer amplification. Clones were sequenced by immunoSEQ multiplex PCR, and TCRdb holds only the in-frame ones, with some missing. V, J and clone size reflect that table, while D and trimming were determined from the DNA. The table records 310,000 or so clones, roughly 86% of them present only once. V lost 3 bases and J lost 1; bases outside the gene matches: 6. CDR3 size: 16 residues. CDR1 is SGHRS, CDR2 YFSETQ, per germline. Sequenced material: peripheral blood. This chain joins TRBV5-1 and TRBJ1-3; 8 nucleotides agree with TRBD1. The source is a man between 70 and 80 years old with acute or convalescent COVID-19. The CDR3 loop is CASSSGQGVSGNTIYF. DNA for the CDR3: TGCGCCAGCAGCTCTGGACAGGGAGTTTCTGGAAACACCATATATTTT.